This T cell receptor (beta chain) was sequenced for a study of PD-1 blockade in mismatch repair-deficient tumors. The CDR3 contains 14 residues. The germline V gene encodes CDR1 SGHTA and CDR2 FQGTGA. The data were produced by immunoSEQ multiplex PCR, yet TCRdb's version contains in-frame clones alone and is incomplete. The data contain 80,000 to 100,000 clones, roughly 80% of them singletons. This clone is a singleton in its sample. At one end, the junction sequence differs from germline, possibly due to a read error. Here the sequenced sample was peripheral blood, taken 12 weeks after starting pembrolizumab. The chain is built from TRBV7-3 and TRBJ1-1, with D possibly being TRBD1 (5 bases). This sequence originates from an adult with mismatch repair-deficient cancer. The CDR3 nucleotides are TGTGCCAGCAGCCTAACCGGGGCAAACACTGAAGCTTTCTTT. Translated, it gives CASSLTGANTEAFF.